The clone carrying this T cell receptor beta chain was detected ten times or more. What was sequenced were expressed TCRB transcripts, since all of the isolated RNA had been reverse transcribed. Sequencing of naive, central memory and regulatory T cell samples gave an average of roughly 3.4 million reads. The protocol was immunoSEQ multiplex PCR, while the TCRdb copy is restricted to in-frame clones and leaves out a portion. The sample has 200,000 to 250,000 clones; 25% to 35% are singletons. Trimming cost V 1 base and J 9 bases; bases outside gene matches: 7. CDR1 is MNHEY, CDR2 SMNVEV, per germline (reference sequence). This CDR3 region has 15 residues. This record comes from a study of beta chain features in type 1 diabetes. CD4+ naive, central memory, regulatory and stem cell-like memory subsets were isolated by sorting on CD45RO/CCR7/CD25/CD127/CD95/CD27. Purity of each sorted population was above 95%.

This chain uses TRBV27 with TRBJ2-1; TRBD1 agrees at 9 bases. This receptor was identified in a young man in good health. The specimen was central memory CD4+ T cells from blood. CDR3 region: CASSLWDRVNSEQFF. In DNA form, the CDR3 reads TGTGCCAGCAGTTTATGGGACAGGGTTAATAGTGAGCAGTTCTTC.